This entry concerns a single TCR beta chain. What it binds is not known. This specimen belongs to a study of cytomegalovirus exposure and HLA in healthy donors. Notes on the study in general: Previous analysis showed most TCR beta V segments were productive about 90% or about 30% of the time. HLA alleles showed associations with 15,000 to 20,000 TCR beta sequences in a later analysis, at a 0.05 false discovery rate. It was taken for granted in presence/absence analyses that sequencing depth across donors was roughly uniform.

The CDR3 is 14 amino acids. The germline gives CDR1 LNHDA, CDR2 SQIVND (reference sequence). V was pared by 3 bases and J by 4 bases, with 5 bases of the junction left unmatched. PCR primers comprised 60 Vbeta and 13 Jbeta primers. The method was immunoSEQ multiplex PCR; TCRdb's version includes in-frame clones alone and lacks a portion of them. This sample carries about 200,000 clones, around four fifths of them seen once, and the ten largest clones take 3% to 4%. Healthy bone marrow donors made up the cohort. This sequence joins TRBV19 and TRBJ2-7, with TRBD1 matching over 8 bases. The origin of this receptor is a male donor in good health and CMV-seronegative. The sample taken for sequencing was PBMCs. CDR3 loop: CASSIGTGGYEQYF. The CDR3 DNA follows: TGTGCCAGTAGTATCGGGACAGGAGGGTACGAGCAGTACTTC. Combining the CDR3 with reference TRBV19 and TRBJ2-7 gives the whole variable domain DGGITQSPKYLFRKEGQNVTLSCEQNLNHDAMYWYRQDPGQGLRLIYYSQIVNDFQKGDIAEGYSVSREKKESFPLTVTSAQKNPTAFYLCASSIGTGGYEQYFGPGTRLTVT.